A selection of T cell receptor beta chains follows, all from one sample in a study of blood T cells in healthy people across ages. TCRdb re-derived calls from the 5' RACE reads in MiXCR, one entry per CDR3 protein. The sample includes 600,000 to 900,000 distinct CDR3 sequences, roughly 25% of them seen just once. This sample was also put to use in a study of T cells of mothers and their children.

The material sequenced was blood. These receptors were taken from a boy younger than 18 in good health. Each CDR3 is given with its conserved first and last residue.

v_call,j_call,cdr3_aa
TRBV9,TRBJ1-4,CASSGDRGINEKLFF
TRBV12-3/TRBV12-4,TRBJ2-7,CASCGSYEQYF
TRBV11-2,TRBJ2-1,CASSQGPLRNF
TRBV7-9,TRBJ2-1,CASSPETRMDEQFF
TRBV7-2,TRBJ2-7,CASSLVTSGSHEQYF
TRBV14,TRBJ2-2,CASSSRDSSLGELFF
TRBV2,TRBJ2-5,CASSYSGGAIETQYF
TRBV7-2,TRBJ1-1,CASSGRTFNTEAFF
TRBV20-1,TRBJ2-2,CSARRGPGELFF
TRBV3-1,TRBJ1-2,CASSPMDRAYGYTF
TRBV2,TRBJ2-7,CASRGTGNEQYF
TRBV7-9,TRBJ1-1,CASSLDLLDRGRAGAEAFF
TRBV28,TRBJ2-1,CASRPGLAHNEQFF
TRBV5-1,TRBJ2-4,CASSHGQGGAKNIQYF
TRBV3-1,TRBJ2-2,CASSAGAPGELFF
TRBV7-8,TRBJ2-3,CASKNRVSTDTQYF
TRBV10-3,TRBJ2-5,CAISPDPRRETQYF
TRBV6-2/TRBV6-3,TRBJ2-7,CASSRDRGFGYEQYF
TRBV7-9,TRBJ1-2,CASSAQEKGDYGYTF
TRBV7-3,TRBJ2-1,CASSLSRRAGNEQFF
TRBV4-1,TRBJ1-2,CASSQDLNYGYTF
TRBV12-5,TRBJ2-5,CASARGYGETQYF
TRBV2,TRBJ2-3,CASRTLERGSTDTQYF
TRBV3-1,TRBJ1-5,CASSQGGTQDQPQHF
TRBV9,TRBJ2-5,CASSVTGWETQYF
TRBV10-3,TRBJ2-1,CAISGTTYNEQFF
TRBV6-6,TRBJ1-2,CASSYDLNYGYTF
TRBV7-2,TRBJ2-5,CASSRLAGGIQETQYF
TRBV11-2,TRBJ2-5,CASSFGPASQETQYF
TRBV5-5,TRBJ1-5,CASSLGGPHPNQPQHF
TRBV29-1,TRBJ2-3,CSGRQGPTDTQYF
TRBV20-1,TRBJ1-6,CSARLQGAEYNSPLHF